The T cell receptor beta chain under discussion was sequenced for a study of cytotoxic CD8 clonotypes in ibrutinib-treated CLL. Study as a whole: Following a median approximately 12 months of treatment, with a range of 6 to 36, response samples were taken.

Investigators sought sequencing depths of between 1 in 200,000 and 1 in 1 million T cells. Clones were sequenced by immunoSEQ multiplex PCR, and TCRdb holds only the in-frame ones, with some missing. Of under 35,000 clones listed, about three quarters are singletons. Germline CDR1 SGHTA, CDR2 FQGTGA. Trimming took 4 bases from V and 1 from J; bases not matched to a gene: 4. CDR3 length equals 15 residues. Cryopreserved PBMCs yielded approximately 2 micrograms of genomic DNA for TCR beta libraries. The chain carries TRBV7-3 and TRBJ2-1, with TRBD1 matching over 7 bases. This clonotype was obtained from a human donor with chronic lymphocytic leukemia. The sequenced sample was PBMCs, obtained after 24 months of ibrutinib treatment. The CDR3 bases are TGTGCCAGCAGCTCCCGACAGGGTTCCTACAATGAGCAGTTCTTC. Its protein is CASSSRQGSYNEQFF.